The rows below give T cell receptor beta chains drawn from one sample of a study of molecular identifiers for immune sequencing clone quantification. TCRdb itself ran the PCR reads through MiXCR, one entry per CDR3 protein. This sample has about 53,000 distinct CDR3 sequences, with just over 35% found just once. Source material: naive CD8+ T cells from blood, with Jurkat cell RNA spiked in. All receptors derive from a human donor in good health. Some libraries in this study had Jurkat cell RNA spiked in. The CDR3 runs from the conserved cysteine through the conserved F or W. D genes are given only for firm matches. Not every row has a clone size; where given, it reads once, few, many or a size class.

>TRBD2|few|13|TRBJ2-1|TRBV29-1
TGCAGCGTTCCGGGACTAGTGGTAGGTGAGCAGTTCTTC
CSVPGLVVGEQFF
>.|many|15|TRBJ2-7|TRBV7-9
TGTGCCAGCAGCTTAGCTCGCCAGGGGGGTGACGAGCAGTACTTC
CASSLARQGGDEQYF
>.|few|15|TRBJ1-5|TRBV9
TGTGCCAGCAGCGTAGACGGGGTTGGCAATCAGCCCCAGCATTTT
CASSVDGVGNQPQHF
>.|many|15|TRBJ1-3|TRBV28
TGTGCCAGCAGTTTCCAAGGGGCGCCTGGAAACACCATATATTTT
CASSFQGAPGNTIYF
>.|many|12|TRBJ2-3|TRBV6-2/TRBV6-3
TGTGCCAGCAGTTGGGACTTCGATACGCAGTATTTT
CASSWDFDTQYF
>TRBD2|.|17|TRBJ2-3|TRBV27
TGTGCCAGCAGTTCCAATCTAGCGGGGCAGGCATCGGATACGCAGTATTTT
CASSSNLAGQASDTQYF
>.|.|16|TRBJ2-1|TRBV27
TGTGCCAGCAGTTTATTCGTTCTCAGCTCCTACAAAGAGCAGTTCTTC
CASSLFVLSSYKEQFF
>.|many|14|TRBJ1-6|TRBV28
TGTGCCAGCAGTTTAAGAGAAGTAGGTGGCCCCCTCCACTTT
CASSLREVGGPLHF
>.|few|15|TRBJ2-7|TRBV6-1
TGTGCCAGCAGTGAAGCGCTGGGCCCCGTTTACGAGCAGTACTTC
CASSEALGPVYEQYF
>.|.|18|TRBJ2-7|TRBV28
TGTGCCAGCAAACCGGCGGCGGGTTCGGCCCCGTCCTACAATGAGCAGTACTTC
CASKPAAGSAPSYNEQYF
>TRBD2|many|13|TRBJ2-7|TRBV29-1
TGCAGCGTTGTAGCGGGAGGGCCTTACGAGCAGTACTTC
CSVVAGGPYEQYF
>.|.|19|TRBJ2-3|TRBV15
TGTGCCACCAGCAGAGTGTCCCCAGTCGGGGGTACTAGCACAGATACGCAGTATTTT
CATSRVSPVGGTSTDTQYF
>.|few|15|TRBJ1-1|TRBV6-2/TRBV6-3
TGTGCCAGCATCGAGCTCAGGGGATTGAACACTGAAGCTTTCTTT
CASIELRGLNTEAFF
>TRBD2|many|13|TRBJ2-7|TRBV28
TGTGCCAGCCGCCAGCGGGAGTTTCTCGAGCAGTACTTC
CASRQREFLEQYF
>.|once|15|TRBJ2-1|TRBV5-1
TGCGCCAGCAGCATACGGCCCGGGTTTACCAATGAGCAGTTCTTC
CASSIRPGFTNEQFF
>TRBD1|few|13|TRBJ2-7|TRBV5-6
TGTGCCAGCAGCCAAGGGGGCGTCTACGAGCAGTACTTC
CASSQGGVYEQYF